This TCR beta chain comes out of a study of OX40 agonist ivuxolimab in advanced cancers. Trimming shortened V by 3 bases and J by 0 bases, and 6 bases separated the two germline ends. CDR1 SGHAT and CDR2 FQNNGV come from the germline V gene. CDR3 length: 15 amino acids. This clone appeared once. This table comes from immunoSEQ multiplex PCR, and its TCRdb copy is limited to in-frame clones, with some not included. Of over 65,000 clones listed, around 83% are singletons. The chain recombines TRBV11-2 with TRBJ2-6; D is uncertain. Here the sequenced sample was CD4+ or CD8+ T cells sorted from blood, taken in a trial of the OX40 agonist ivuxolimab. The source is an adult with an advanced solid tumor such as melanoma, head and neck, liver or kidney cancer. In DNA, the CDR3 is TGTGCCAGCAGCTTCCGTATCTCTGGGGCCAACGTCCTGACTTTC. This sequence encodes CASSFRISGANVLTF.